Below, 24 T cell receptor beta chains from the same sample are listed, as sequenced in a study of blood T cell repertoires in COVID-19. Method: immunoSEQ multiplex PCR; TCRdb's copy keeps in-frame clones and lacks some. The table shows 200,000 to 250,000 clones, with over 80% occurring only once. Input material: peripheral blood. Source of these receptors: a woman in her seventies with active or convalescent COVID-19.

The chain joins TRBV6-6 to TRBJ2-7; TRBD2 agrees at 8 bases. The CDR3 contains 16 residues. Germline V lookup: CDR1 MNHNY, CDR2 SVGAGI (reference sequence). V gave up 1 base and J gave up 1 base; unmatched junction bases: 6. In nucleotides, the CDR3 is TGTGCCAGCAGTTACTTTAGCGGGATCAGATCCTACGAGCAGTACTTC. Its translation: CASSYFSGIRSYEQYF.

The rearrangement links TRBV6-5 to TRBJ1-1, with D perhaps matching TRBD1 (6 bases). V dropped 2 bases and J dropped 6 bases, with 10 bases sitting between them. The CDR3 spans 13 residues. CDR1 is MNHEY and CDR2 is SVGAGI in the germline V gene. The CDR3 DNA is TGTGCCAGCAGTTACCAGGGGAGGGCTGAAGCTTTCTTT. Translating gives CASSYQGRAEAFF.

This sequence joins TRBV20-1 and TRBJ2-3, with TRBD2 matching over 13 bases. The CDR3 consists of 16 residues. V was clipped by 3 bases and J by 6 bases; unmatched bases: 9. Germline-derived CDR1 and CDR2 are DFQATT and SNEGSKA (reference sequence). CDR3 protein: CSASPGLAGPWDTQYF. The CDR3 coding sequence is TGCAGTGCTAGTCCGGGACTAGCGGGACCGTGGGATACGCAGTATTTT.

The CDR3 reads CARSSTGSTQYF. The CDR3 DNA sequence: TGTGCCAGAAGCTCCACAGGATCTACGCAGTATTTT. V is TRBV7-5 and J is TRBJ2-3; TRBD1 is taken as the D call from the table, unchecked against the DNA. TRBV7-5 is an annotated pseudogene. The CDR3 runs to 12 residues.

This chain connects TRBV28 to TRBJ2-7; 13 bases align to TRBD2. There are 17 residues in the CDR3. Germline V gene sequence: CDR1 MDHEN, CDR2 SYDVKM. V lost 7 bases, J lost 2 bases, and 11 bases stayed unmatched. CDR3 residues: CASTRTSGSLKTYEQYF. CDR3 DNA: TGTGCCAGCACCCGGACTAGCGGGAGTCTTAAAACCTACGAGCAGTACTTC.

This chain connects TRBV3-1 (or the pseudogene TRBV3-2) to TRBJ1-2; D is unresolved. The CDR3 sequence is 12 residues long. Germline CDR1 is LGHDT and CDR2 is YNNKEL (reference sequence). V was trimmed by 0 bases and J by 8 bases, leaving 7 bases between them. CDR3 DNA sequence: TGTGCCAGCAGCCAAGATTCGGGAGGCTACACCTTC. This sequence encodes CASSQDSGGYTF.

This chain connects TRBV19 to TRBJ1-5, with 9 bases identical to TRBD1. The CDR3 length is 15 residues. Germline values: CDR1 LNHDA, CDR2 SQIVND (reference sequence). Trimming removed 5 bases from V and 6 bases from J; junction bases left unmatched: 8. As DNA, the CDR3 is TGTGCCAGTAGTCCGGACAGGGGCGAAACTCAGCCCCAGCATTTT. This codes for CASSPDRGETQPQHF.

The chain joins TRBV10-2 to TRBJ2-3; TRBD1 might be the D (6 bases). The CDR3 contains 13 residues. V was pared by 11 bases and J by 2 bases, with 14 bases between. The germline V gene has CDR1 WSHSY and CDR2 SAAADI. The CDR3 DNA sequence: TGCGCCGGGGGCCGGGACCCCACAGATACGCAGTATTTT. It encodes CAGGRDPTDTQYF.

This rearrangement joins TRBV24-1 to TRBJ2-1; no firm D call. CDR1 is KGHDR and CDR2 is SFDVKD in the germline V gene. This CDR3 comprises 16 residues. V lost 3 bases and J 7 bases, leaving 18 bases between the germline ends. CDR3 residues: CATSDPLGKELNEQFF. CDR3 nucleotides: TGTGCCACCAGTGATCCTCTGGGTAAGGAGCTGAATGAGCAGTTCTTC.

This clone was observed a single time. This sequence may be a read error, since a much larger clone differs from it by one base. CDR3 DNA: TGTGCCAGCAGCCCCGGGACAGGGATCACCGGGGAGCTGTTTTTT. Its protein product is CASSPGTGITGELFF. The chain links TRBV2 to TRBJ2-2, with 9 bases identical to TRBD1. With V trimmed by 6 bases and J by 4 bases, 6 bases remained unmatched. The CDR3 length is 15 residues. Germline assignment: CDR1 SNHLY and CDR2 FYNNEI. The entire variable domain, with the rest obtained from reference TRBV2 and TRBJ2-2, is as follows: EPEVTQTPSHQVTQMGQEVILRCVPISNHLYFYWYRQILGQKVEFLVSFYNNEISEKSEIFDDQFSVERPDGSNFTLKIRSTKLEDSAMYFCASSPGTGITGELFFGEGSRLTVL.

The chain combines TRBV19 with TRBJ1-3, with D uncertain. The CDR3 spans 16 residues. Germline-derived CDR1 and CDR2 are LNHDA and SQIVND (reference sequence). V shed 6 bases and J shed 0 bases, with 15 bases lying between them. In DNA form, the CDR3 reads TGTGCCAGTAGGGGAGAAACCATAATCTCTGGAAACACCATATATTTT. It encodes CASRGETIISGNTIYF.

The gene calls are TRBV5-1 and TRBJ1-1, with D possibly matching TRBD1 (6 bases). Germline CDR1 and CDR2: SGHRS and YFSETQ. The CDR3 is 13 residues long. Trimming left V 4 bases short and J 5 bases short, with 12 bases between. In DNA, the CDR3 is TGCGCCAGCAGCCCCACAGGGCGGACTGAAGCTTTCTTT. Translated, it gives CASSPTGRTEAFF.

This clone appeared a single time. V and J are TRBV7-6 and TRBJ2-6; TRBD2 matches at 10 bases. There are 18 residues in the CDR3. From germline, CDR1 is SGHVS and CDR2 FNYEAQ. The V segment lost 1 base and the J segment 0 bases; nucleotides outside the gene matches: 3. The CDR3 nucleotides are TGTGCCAGCAGCTTAGAGGGACTAGCGAGCTCTGGGGCCAACGTCCTGACTTTC. Translating it yields CASSLEGLASSGANVLTF.

CDR3 nucleotides: TGTGCCAGCAGACCGGGACTAGCGGGAGCGAACACCGGGGAGCTGTTTTTT. Protein: CASRPGLAGANTGELFF. This chain connects TRBV5-4 to TRBJ2-2; TRBD2 agrees at 14 bases. Unmatched junction bases numbered 3, after V lost 5 bases and J lost 0 bases. CDR1 and CDR2 from the germline V gene are SGHNT and YYREEE (reference sequence). The CDR3 has 17 residues.

CDR3 sequence reads: CAWRRAGYSGANVLTF. CDR3 nucleotide sequence: TGTGCCTGGAGAAGGGCGGGATACTCTGGGGCCAACGTCCTGACTTTC. The rearrangement links TRBV30 to TRBJ2-6, with a weak D call TRBD2 (6 bases). The CDR3 covers 16 residues. Germline loops: CDR1 GTSNPN, CDR2 SVGIG (reference sequence). V was clipped by 3 bases and J by 0 bases, with 12 bases between them.

The rearrangement uses TRBV3-1 (or the pseudogene TRBV3-2) and TRBJ2-1; D is unclear. Germline V lookup: CDR1 LGHDT, CDR2 YNNKEL (reference sequence). The CDR3 covers 13 residues. The V gene lost 1 base and the J gene lost 9 bases, with 10 bases spanning the gap. The CDR3 nucleotides read TGTGCCAGCAGCCAAGCCCCTAGTACTGAGCAGTTCTTC. It is translated as CASSQAPSTEQFF.

Here the CDR3 DNA reads TGCGCCAGCAGCCCGGGACTAGCGGGAGTTGGTGAGCAGTTCTTC. Amino acid sequence: CASSPGLAGVGEQFF. This chain connects TRBV5-1 to TRBJ2-1; TRBD2 agrees at 14 bases. V shed 4 bases and J 9 bases; nucleotides not matched to a gene: 6. This CDR3 comprises 15 residues. Germline V gives CDR1 SGHRS, CDR2 YFSETQ.

This chain links TRBV6-5 with TRBJ2-6; no reliable D call. CDR3 length equals 16 residues. V lost 0 bases and J 0 bases, leaving 6 bases between the germline ends. Germline assignment: CDR1 MNHEY and CDR2 SVGAGI. Written as DNA, the CDR3 is TGTGCCAGCAGTTACTCCCCGGGCTCTGGGGCCAACGTCCTGACTTTC. Amino acids: CASSYSPGSGANVLTF.

To note about this clone: Other DNA sequences in this specimen translate into the identical CDR3. The rearrangement joins TRBV11-3 to TRBJ2-1, with 12 bases identical to TRBD2. The CDR3 sequence is 15 residues long. Unmatched junction bases numbered 3, after V lost 5 bases and J lost 4 bases. Germline assignment: CDR1 SGHNT and CDR2 YENEEA. This chain's CDR3 is CASSLGTSGYNEQFF. The CDR3 DNA follows: TGTGCCAGCAGCCTCGGGACTAGCGGGTACAATGAGCAGTTCTTC.

This sequence joins TRBV7-6 and TRBJ2-2; 7 positions match TRBD1. The V gene end was trimmed by 5 bases and the J gene end by 1 base; junction bases not matched to a gene: 13. CDR1 and CDR2 (germline): SGHVS, FNYEAQ. There are 18 residues in the CDR3. This CDR3 reads CASSPSTGLLGNTGELFF. CDR3 nucleotides: TGTGCCAGCAGCCCCTCGACAGGGCTCTTAGGGAACACCGGGGAGCTGTTTTTT.

The sample holds one count of this clone. The V and J genes are TRBV7-2 and TRBJ1-5; D ambiguous. The germline V and J ends were trimmed by 1 base and 6 bases, with 13 bases remaining between them. The germline V gene has CDR1 SGHTA and CDR2 FQGNSA. The CDR3 is made up of 15 amino acids. The CDR3 spells CASSLGRLGGQPQHF. CDR3 DNA sequence: TGTGCCAGCAGCTTAGGGCGGCTCGGAGGTCAGCCCCAGCATTTT. Supplemented by reference TRBV7-2 and TRBJ1-5, the full variable domain reads GAGVSQSPSNKVTEKGKDVELRCDPISGHTALYWYRQSLGQGLEFLIYFQGNSAPDKSGLPSDRFSAERTGGSVSTLTIQRTQQEDSAVYLCASSLGRLGGQPQHFGDGTRLSIL.

V usage is TRBV19 and J usage is TRBJ1-1; 7 bases line up with TRBD1. Germline CDR1 and CDR2: LNHDA and SQIVND (reference sequence). This CDR3 comprises 13 residues. J lost 3 bases, V lost 6 bases, and 4 bases had no gene match. The CDR3 loop reads CASRETGDTEAFF. The CDR3 bases are TGTGCCAGTAGGGAAACAGGGGACACTGAAGCTTTCTTT.

This clone has only a few counts. This chain connects TRBV28 to TRBJ1-1; 11 positions agree with TRBD1. The CDR3 runs 14 residues. After removal of 4 bases from V and 4 bases from J, the junction contained 2 bases not matched to a gene. The germline V gene has CDR1 MDHEN and CDR2 SYDVKM. The CDR3 loop is CASSWTGGITEAFF. The DNA of the CDR3 is TGTGCCAGCAGTTGGACAGGGGGCATCACTGAAGCTTTCTTT.

The CDR3 protein is CAWQAHSYEQYF. CDR3 DNA sequence: TGTGCCTGGCAGGCCCACTCCTACGAGCAGTACTTC. This chain connects TRBV30 to TRBJ2-7; D remains unclear. Germline V gene data show CDR1 as GTSNPN and CDR2 as SVGIG (reference sequence). Trimming shortened V by 5 bases and J by 0 bases, and 8 bases separated the two germline ends. This CDR3 has 12 amino acids. The full variable domain, rest sourced from reference TRBV30 and TRBJ2-7, is SQTIHQWPATLVQPVGSPLSLECTVEGTSNPNLYWYRQAAGRGLQLLFYSVGIGQISSEVPQNLSASRPQDRQFILSSKKLLLSDSGFYLCAWQAHSYEQYFGPGTRLTVT.